Shown below are 15 T cell receptor beta chains from a single sample sequenced in a study of T cell responses to AZD1222 COVID-19 vaccine. Data came from immunoSEQ multiplex PCR; TCRdb stores just in-frame clones and leaves some out. The sample lists 120,000 to 150,000 clones; about 92% were seen once. The sequences come from peripheral blood, collected on day 0 of AZD1222 vaccination. The receptor source for this set is an adult in good health.

This clone has just a few counts. This chain links TRBV5-4 with TRBJ2-6, with D perhaps matching TRBD2 (5 bases). V lost 0 bases to trimming and J lost 0 bases, with 7 bases between them. Germline assignment: CDR1 SGHNT and CDR2 YYREEE (reference sequence). The CDR3 runs 16 residues. CDR3 sequence: CASSLGRPSGANVLTF. The CDR3 bases are TGTGCCAGCAGCTTGGGGAGGCCCTCTGGGGCCAACGTCCTGACTTTC.

The V and J genes are TRBV7-9 and TRBJ1-6; maybe TRBD1 (6 bases). CDR3 length equals 15 residues. The germline V gene encodes CDR1 SEHNR and CDR2 FQNEAQ (reference sequence). The germline V and J ends were trimmed by 5 bases and 8 bases, with 16 bases remaining between them. The CDR3 nucleotides are TGTGCCAGCAGCGCGCAGGGGCCCGCCGATTCACCCCTCCACTTT. The encoded protein is CASSAQGPADSPLHF.

The gene calls are TRBV18 and TRBJ2-1; 10 bases align to TRBD1. V was clipped by 2 bases and J by 4 bases; unmatched bases: 5. Germline CDR1 reads KGHSH; CDR2 reads LQKENI. This CDR3 is built from 16 residues. CDR3: CASSPFVDRGYNEQFF. Here the CDR3 DNA reads TGTGCCAGCTCACCATTTGTGGACAGGGGGTACAATGAGCAGTTCTTC. Using reference TRBV18 and TRBJ2-1 for the parts outside the CDR3, the full variable domain is NAGVMQNPRHLVRRRGQEARLRCSPMKGHSHVYWYRQLPEEGLKFMVYLQKENIIDESGMPKERFSAEFPKEGPSILRIQQVVRGDSAAYFCASSPFVDRGYNEQFFGPGTRLTVL.

The V gene is TRBV5-1, the J gene TRBJ2-5, with TRBD2 identical over 7 bases. The CDR3 totals 14 residues. Germline V CDR1 and CDR2: SGHRS, YFSETQ. V dropped 4 bases and J dropped 5; count of bases not matched to a gene: 8. The CDR3 is CASSAGLVQETQYF. The CDR3 DNA is TGCGCCAGCAGCGCCGGACTAGTACAGGAGACCCAGTACTTC.

This chain joins TRBV27 and TRBJ2-2; D is perhaps TRBD2 (5 bases). Between the trimmed V and J ends, which lost 2 bases and 1 base, there was a span of 14 bases. This CDR3 region has 17 residues. Germline CDR1 reads MNHEY; CDR2 reads SMNVEV (reference sequence). The CDR3 region is CASSLKTSAGNTGELFF. The CDR3 DNA is TGTGCCAGCAGTTTAAAGACGAGCGCGGGGAACACCGGGGAGCTGTTTTTT.

Here the CDR3 DNA reads TGCAGTGCTGGTGGGAAGGCCCGCACAGATACGCAGTATTTT. Translated: CSAGGKARTDTQYF. The J gene is TRBJ2-3, the V gene TRBV20-1; D unclear. Germline-derived CDR1 and CDR2 are DFQATT and SNEGSKA (reference sequence). Trimming pared 5 bases from V and 1 base from J, leaving 13 bases between. This CDR3 contains 14 residues.

The V gene is TRBV3-1 (or the pseudogene TRBV3-2), the J gene TRBJ1-3; no reliable D call. The CDR3 has 15 residues. Between the trimmed V and J ends, which lost 2 bases and 4 bases, there was a span of 12 bases. In germline, CDR1 is LGHDT, CDR2 YNNKEL (reference sequence). CDR3 sequence reads: CASSQLSGSGNTIYF. The DNA of the CDR3 is TGTGCCAGCAGCCAACTTTCGGGGTCGGGAAACACCATATATTTT.

The chain recombines TRBV20-1 with TRBJ1-3; no definite D call. The CDR3 has 14 residues. The V gene's germline CDR1 is DFQATT and CDR2 SNEGSKA (reference sequence). V lost 3 bases, J lost 0 bases, and 9 bases lay in between. The CDR3 DNA is TGCAGTGCTAGTTACTCGGGCTCTGGAAACACCATATATTTT. This translates into CSASYSGSGNTIYF.

V gene TRBV5-1 combines with J gene TRBJ1-2; perhaps TRBD1 as D (5 bases). V dropped 0 bases and J dropped 7 bases, with 16 bases sitting between them. CDR1 is SGHRS, CDR2 YFSETQ, per germline. The CDR3 covers 15 residues. In nucleotides, the CDR3 is TGCGCCAGCAGCTTGGCCGGCCTTGGACATGGTGGCTACACCTTC. The encoded protein is CASSLAGLGHGGYTF.

The rearrangement links TRBV7-3 to TRBJ1-3, with a tentative D call TRBD1 (5 bases). Germline assignment: CDR1 SGHTA and CDR2 FQGTGA. V lost 0 bases, J lost 2 bases, and 11 bases lay in between. This CDR3 has 16 residues. This CDR3 reads CASSLTAGGAGNTIYF. The CDR3 coding sequence is TGTGCCAGCAGCTTAACTGCCGGGGGGGCTGGAAACACCATATATTTT.

This clone was seen only once. V gene TRBV9 combines with J gene TRBJ2-2; possible D gene TRBD1, 5 bases. The V gene lost 5 bases and the J gene lost 5 bases, with 13 bases spanning the gap. Germline V gene lookup returns CDR1 SGDLS and CDR2 YYNGEE. CDR3 length equals 14 residues. The CDR3 DNA is TGTGCCAGCAGACCTGACAGTAGTACCGGGGAGCTGTTTTTT. Protein: CASRPDSSTGELFF.

The chain is built from TRBV11-2 and TRBJ1-2; D call uncertain. Germline assignment: CDR1 SGHAT and CDR2 FQNNGV. V gave up 1 base and J gave up 8 bases, with 11 bases separating them. The CDR3 is made up of 13 amino acids. The CDR3, as DNA: TGTGCCAGCAGCTTAGGGCGGGAAGGCGGCTACACCTTC. Translation gives CASSLGREGGYTF.

The gene calls are TRBV6-2 or TRBV6-3 and TRBJ2-2; D is perhaps TRBD1 or TRBD2 (5 bases each). The V gene's germline CDR1 is MNHEY and CDR2 SVGEGT. Trimming took off 0 bases at V and 0 bases at J, with 17 bases between the two ends. The CDR3 contains 19 residues. The CDR3 coding sequence is TGTGCCAGCAGTTACTCGACGTCTTTGAGGGGTGCGAACACCGGGGAGCTGTTTTTT. This gives the protein CASSYSTSLRGANTGELFF.

The chain has TRBV29-1 and TRBJ2-5; TRBD2 aligns across 7 bases. Germline lookup yields CDR1 SQVTM and CDR2 ANQGSEA. V lost 4 bases and J lost 5; bases outside the gene matches: 7. The length of the CDR3 is 13 residues. In DNA, the CDR3 is TGCAGCGTTGGGGGCAAGGGAGGGGAGACCCAGTACTTC. Protein product: CSVGGKGGETQYF.

The rearrangement uses TRBV28 and TRBJ2-7, with no clear D. CDR3 length: 10 amino acids. V was shortened by 8 bases and J by 5 bases, with 7 bases between the two germline ends. CDR1 and CDR2 from the germline V gene are MDHEN and SYDVKM. The CDR3 DNA reads TGTGCCAGCGATGAGGACGAGCAGTACTTC. Translated: CASDEDEQYF. The full variable domain, its missing parts supplied by reference TRBV28 and TRBJ2-7, is DVKVTQSSRYLVKRTGEKVFLECVQDMDHENMFWYRQDPGLGLRLIYFSYDVKMKEKGDIPEGYSVSREKKERFSLILESASTNQTSMYLCASDEDEQYFGPGTRLTVT.